Listed below are T cell receptor beta chains from one sample, sequenced in a study of blood T cell repertoires in COVID-19. Profiled with immunoSEQ multiplex PCR; TCRdb holds only in-frame clones, not every one. Seen here are approximately 70,000 clones, around three quarters observed once, and the top ten hold roughly 36%. The sample comprised peripheral blood. These receptors were collected from a woman aged 70-85 years with acute or convalescent COVID-19. Both conserved end residues are part of each CDR3. A D gene is named only where the DNA matches it firmly. Clone size is not always given. Where it is, it says once, few, many or a class for expanded clones.

TRBD1 . TRBJ1-1 TRBV19 CASSTRDSPNTEAFF TGTGCCAGTAGTACCCGGGACAGCCCGAACACTGAAGCTTTCTTT
. . TRBJ1-5 TRBV5-5 CASSSGSVRNQPQHF TGTGCCAGCAGCTCCGGGTCAGTACGCAATCAGCCCCAGCATTTT
. . TRBJ1-2 TRBV19 CASSTQGASYFGYTF TGTGCCAGTAGTACCCAAGGGGCCAGCTACTTCGGCTACACCTTC
. . TRBJ1-2 TRBV30 CAWSVRGSYGYTF TGTGCCTGGAGTGTCCGGGGTAGCTATGGCTACACCTTC
. . TRBJ1-1 TRBV30 CAWSALGGAFF TGTGCCTGGAGTGCCCTAGGAGGGGCTTTCTTT
. . TRBJ1-2 TRBV6-4 CASSDTGLDGYTF TGTGCCAGCAGTGACACCGGACTCGATGGCTACACCTTC
. . TRBJ1-1 TRBV10-3 CAISEPEAGNTEAFF TGTGCCATCAGTGAGCCAGAGGCGGGGAACACTGAAGCTTTCTTT
TRBD1 once TRBJ1-6 TRBV11-2 CASSPTRGQAYNSPLHF TGTGCCAGCAGCCCTACGAGAGGACAGGCCTATAATTCACCCCTCCACTTT
. . TRBJ1-2 TRBV12-3/TRBV12-4 CASSLTGNYGYTF TGTGCCAGCAGTTTAACAGGGAACTATGGCTACACCTTC
. . TRBJ1-3 TRBV7-9 CASSLARGFLSGNTIYF TGTGCCAGCAGCTTAGCGAGGGGGTTCCTCTCTGGAAACACCATATATTTT
TRBD1 . TRBJ1-2 TRBV6-5 CASNPDRGLYGYTF TGTGCCAGCAACCCGGACAGGGGGCTATATGGCTACACCTTC
. few TRBJ1-5 TRBV6-1 CASSEFSHRRTGVSQPQHF TGTGCCAGCAGTGAATTTTCCCACAGACGGACGGGGGTAAGTCAGCCCCAGCATTTT
TRBD1 few TRBJ2-2 TRBV7-9 CASSQKQGFTGELFF TGTGCCAGCAGCCAAAAACAGGGGTTCACCGGGGAGCTGTTTTTT
. . TRBJ1-2 TRBV7-2 CASSQETATF TGTGCCAGCAGCCAAGAGACAGCCACCTTC
. many TRBJ1-1 TRBV9 CASSTQVQGTEAFF TGTGCCAGCAGCACCCAAGTGCAGGGTACTGAAGCTTTCTTT
TRBD1 . TRBJ2-2 TRBV7-8 CASSIGTVNTGELFF TGTGCCAGCAGCATCGGGACAGTTAACACCGGGGAGCTGTTTTTT
TRBD2 . TRBJ2-1 TRBV11-3 CASSPSGGQAEQFF TGTGCCAGCAGCCCCAGCGGGGGTCAGGCTGAGCAGTTCTTC
. . TRBJ1-3 TRBV5-1 CASSAGGAWKNSGNTIYF TGCGCCAGCTCGGCGGGGGGCGCTTGGAAGAACTCTGGAAACACCATATATTTT
TRBD2 . TRBJ2-2 TRBV4-2 CASSQGTGGANTGELFF TGTGCCAGCAGCCAAGGTACCGGGGGGGCGAACACCGGGGAGCTGTTTTTT